This TCR beta chain emerged from a study of T cells after yellow fever vaccination. In making TCR cDNA, 5'RACE template switching added a universal primer site and UMIs to it. TCRdb re-called the 5' RACE reads through MiXCR, storing one row per CDR3 protein. Of 300,000 or so distinct CDR3 sequences in the sample, about an eighth are singletons; the top ten hold 0.5% to 0.6%. Concerning this clonotype: Its specificity is not known.

Trimming pared 2 bases from V and 0 bases from J, leaving 5 bases between. The CDR3 loop spans 13 amino acids. Per the germline V gene, CDR1 is DFQATT and CDR2 is SNEGSKA (reference sequence). Overall study results and limits: In post-booster samples, most primary-vaccination clones reappeared (about 96% CD4, 75% to 90% CD8). Weaker, the secondary response peaked sooner, at day 5 versus 15. Although most clonotypes did not, a small share appeared in both CD4 and CD8 compartments.

The material was CD4+ T cells sorted from PBMCs, obtained 45 days after the yellow fever booster vaccination. V is TRBV20-1 and J is TRBJ1-5, with D unclear. The sequence was obtained from a man aged 30-40 years who received the YFV17D yellow fever vaccine. The CDR3 coding sequence is TGCAGTGCTAGACAGGATAGCAATCAGCCCCAGCATTTT. Residues: CSARQDSNQPQHF.